This record covers a single TCR beta chain. Random hexamers were used to reverse transcribe the RNA input (roughly 0.5 to 1 ug). A multiplex approach, immunoSEQ multiplex PCR, amplified TCR beta CDR3 across 54 Vbeta and 13 Jbeta. MiXCR, run by TCRdb on the immunoSEQ multiplex PCR reads, gives a single entry per CDR3 protein. Of about 300,000 distinct CDR3 sequences in the sample, approximately 85% were seen once. The sequenced target, TCR beta, came from blood CD8+ and CD4+ T cells. These data come from a study of CD8 T cells in Susac syndrome. CDR3 size: 14 residues. Germline trimming cut 4 bases from V and 2 bases from J; bases unmatched to any gene: 1. Per the germline V gene, CDR1 is GTSNPN and CDR2 is SVGIG (reference sequence).

V and J are TRBV30 and TRBJ2-6; 8 bases are shared with TRBD1. This sequence originates from a human donor with multiple sclerosis. The sequenced material came from CD8+ T cells from PBMCs. CDR3 amino acids: CAWNRGAGANVLTF. CDR3 DNA: TGTGCCTGGAACAGGGGGGCTGGGGCCAACGTCCTGACTTTC.